This T cell receptor (beta chain) was identified during a study of radiotherapy plus CTLA-4 blockade in lung cancer. Profiled with immunoSEQ multiplex PCR; TCRdb holds only in-frame clones, not every one. The sample holds around 80,000 clones, roughly 70% seen once. Patients in the study, people with chemo-refractory metastatic non-small-cell lung cancer, received focal radiation plus ipilimumab CTLA-4 blockade. This clone showed up just once. Per the germline V gene, CDR1 is SNHLY and CDR2 is FYNNEI. The CDR3 length is 14 residues. V dropped 0 bases and J dropped 6 bases, with 10 bases sitting between them.

The sequence was obtained from a human donor with non-small cell lung cancer whose response to radiotherapy plus ipilimumab could not be evaluated. Sequencing was performed on peripheral blood, taken from a patient treated with radiotherapy plus ipilimumab. The chain joins TRBV2 to TRBJ2-3; tentative D call: TRBD2 (5 bases). The CDR3 reads CASSEALASDTQYF. CDR3 DNA: TGTGCCAGCAGTGAAGCGCTAGCATCGGATACGCAGTATTTT.